This TCR beta chain was captured by sequencing in a study of T cell responses to AZD1222 COVID-19 vaccine. Study summary: Timing groups of about 4 and about 12 weeks for second doses were pooled.

Overall study results and limits: Most donors were white British and more were female, and clonal diversity was possibly underestimated. Targeting of unmutated variant regions was reportedly seen in nearly half of spike-specific TCRs. Researchers took repertoire samples only after the peak T cell response had come.

Some clones are missing from TCRdb's copy, which holds only in-frame ones; the method was immunoSEQ multiplex PCR. The profile covers approximately 130,000 clones, with approximately 83% appearing a single time and about 9.8% taken by the ten largest. As to this clone: Antigen specificity is unknown.

The clonotype comes from an adult in good health. The sample in question was peripheral blood, obtained on day 0 of AZD1222 vaccination.

The CDR3 loop is CASSEQGGTNEKLFF. The CDR3 DNA reads TGTGCCAGCAGTGAACAGGGAGGTACTAATGAAAAACTGTTTTTT. The V call is TRBV6-4, the J call TRBJ1-4; D might be TRBD1 (6 bases). V lost 3 bases and J lost 2, with 10 bases in between. Germline CDR1 reads MRHNA; CDR2 reads SNTAGT. This CDR3 is 15 amino acids long.